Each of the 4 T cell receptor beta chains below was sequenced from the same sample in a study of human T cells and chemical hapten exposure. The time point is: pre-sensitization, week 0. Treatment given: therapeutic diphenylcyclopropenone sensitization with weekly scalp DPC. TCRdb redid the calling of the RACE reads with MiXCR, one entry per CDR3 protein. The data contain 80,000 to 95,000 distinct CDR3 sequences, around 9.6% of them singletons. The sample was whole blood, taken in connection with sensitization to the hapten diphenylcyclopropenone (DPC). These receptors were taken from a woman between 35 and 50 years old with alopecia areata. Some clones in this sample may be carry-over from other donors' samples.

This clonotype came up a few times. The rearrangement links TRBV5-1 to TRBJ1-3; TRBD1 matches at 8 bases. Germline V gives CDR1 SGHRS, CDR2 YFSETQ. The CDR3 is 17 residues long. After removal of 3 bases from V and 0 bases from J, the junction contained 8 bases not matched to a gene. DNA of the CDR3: TGCGCCAGCAGCTACAGCCCGGGACAGGTCTCTGGAAACACCATATATTTT. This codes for CASSYSPGQVSGNTIYF.

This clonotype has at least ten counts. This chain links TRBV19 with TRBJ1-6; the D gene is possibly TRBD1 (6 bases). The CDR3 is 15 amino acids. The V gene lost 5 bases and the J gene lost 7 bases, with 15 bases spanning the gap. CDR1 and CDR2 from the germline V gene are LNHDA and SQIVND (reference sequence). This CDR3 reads CASSASTGLNSPLHF. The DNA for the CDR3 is TGTGCCAGTAGTGCCTCTACAGGGTTGAATTCACCCCTCCACTTT.

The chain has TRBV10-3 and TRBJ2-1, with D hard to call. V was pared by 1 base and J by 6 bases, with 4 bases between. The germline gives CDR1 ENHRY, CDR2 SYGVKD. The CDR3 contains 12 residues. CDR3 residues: CAISELINEQFF. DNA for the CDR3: TGTGCCATCAGTGAGTTGATCAATGAGCAGTTCTTC.

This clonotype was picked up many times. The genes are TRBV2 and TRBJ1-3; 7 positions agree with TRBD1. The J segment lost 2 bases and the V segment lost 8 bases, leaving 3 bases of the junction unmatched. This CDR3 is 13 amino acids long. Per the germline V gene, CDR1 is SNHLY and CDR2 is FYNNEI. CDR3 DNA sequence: TGTGCCAGCCGGGGGACAGCTGGAAACACCATATATTTT. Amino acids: CASRGTAGNTIYF.